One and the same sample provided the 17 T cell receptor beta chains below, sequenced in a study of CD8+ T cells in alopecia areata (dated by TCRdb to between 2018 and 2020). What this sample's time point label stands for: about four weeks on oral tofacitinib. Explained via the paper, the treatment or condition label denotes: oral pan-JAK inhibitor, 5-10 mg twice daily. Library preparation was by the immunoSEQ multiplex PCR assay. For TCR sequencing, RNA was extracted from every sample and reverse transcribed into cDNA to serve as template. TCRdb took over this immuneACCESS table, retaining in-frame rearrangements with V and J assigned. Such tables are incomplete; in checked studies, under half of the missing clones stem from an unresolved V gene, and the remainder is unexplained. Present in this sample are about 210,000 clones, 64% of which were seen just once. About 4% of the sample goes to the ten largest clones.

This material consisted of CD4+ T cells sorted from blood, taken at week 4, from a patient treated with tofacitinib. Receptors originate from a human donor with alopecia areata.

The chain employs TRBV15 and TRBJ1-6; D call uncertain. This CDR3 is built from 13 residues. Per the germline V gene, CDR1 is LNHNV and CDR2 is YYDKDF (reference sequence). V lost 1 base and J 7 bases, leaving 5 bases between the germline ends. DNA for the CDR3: TGTGCCACCAGCAGAGTCCAAAATTCACCCCTCCACTTT. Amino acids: CATSRVQNSPLHF.

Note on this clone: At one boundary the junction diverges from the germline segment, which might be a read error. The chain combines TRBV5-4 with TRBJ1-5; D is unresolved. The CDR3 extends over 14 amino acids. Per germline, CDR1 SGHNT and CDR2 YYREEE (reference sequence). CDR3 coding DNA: TGTGCCGGCAGCTTGAAAAATTCCAATCAGCCCCAGCATTTT. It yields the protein CAGSLKNSNQPQHF.

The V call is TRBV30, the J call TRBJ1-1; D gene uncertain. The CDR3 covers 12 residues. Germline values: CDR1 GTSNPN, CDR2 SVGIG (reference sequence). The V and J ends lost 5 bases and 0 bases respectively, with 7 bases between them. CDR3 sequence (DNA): TGTGCCTGGGGGCACATGAACACTGAAGCTTTCTTT. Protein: CAWGHMNTEAFF.

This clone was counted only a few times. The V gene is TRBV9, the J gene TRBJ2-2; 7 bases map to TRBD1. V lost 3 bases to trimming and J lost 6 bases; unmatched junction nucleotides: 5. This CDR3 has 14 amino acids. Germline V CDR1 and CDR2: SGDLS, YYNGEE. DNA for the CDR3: TGTGCCAGCAGCGCCAGTGGACAGGCCGGGGAGCTGTTTTTT. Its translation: CASSASGQAGELFF. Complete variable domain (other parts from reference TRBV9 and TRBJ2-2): DSGVTQTPKHLITATGQRVTLRCSPRSGDLSVYWYQQSLDQGLQFLIQYYNGEERAKGNILERFSAQQFPDLHSELNLSSLELGDSALYFCASSASGQAGELFFGEGSRLTVL.

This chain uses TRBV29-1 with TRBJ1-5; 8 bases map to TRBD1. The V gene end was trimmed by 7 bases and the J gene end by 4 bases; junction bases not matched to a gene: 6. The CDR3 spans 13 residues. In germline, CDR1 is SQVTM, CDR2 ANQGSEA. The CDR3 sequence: CSAQGAWNQPQHF. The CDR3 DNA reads TGCAGCGCTCAGGGGGCATGGAATCAGCCCCAGCATTTT.

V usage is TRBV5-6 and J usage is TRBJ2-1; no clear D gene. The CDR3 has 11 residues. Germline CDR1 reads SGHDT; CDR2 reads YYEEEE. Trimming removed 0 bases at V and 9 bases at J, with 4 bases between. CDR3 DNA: TGTGCCAGCAGCTTGGGGTTTGAGCAGTTCTTC. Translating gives CASSLGFEQFF.

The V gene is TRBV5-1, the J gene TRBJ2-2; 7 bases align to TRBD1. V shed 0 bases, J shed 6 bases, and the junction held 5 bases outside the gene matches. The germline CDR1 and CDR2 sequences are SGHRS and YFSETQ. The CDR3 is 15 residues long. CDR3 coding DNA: TGCGCCAGCAGCTTGGGACAGGGTTTTGCCGGGGAGCTGTTTTTT. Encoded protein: CASSLGQGFAGELFF.

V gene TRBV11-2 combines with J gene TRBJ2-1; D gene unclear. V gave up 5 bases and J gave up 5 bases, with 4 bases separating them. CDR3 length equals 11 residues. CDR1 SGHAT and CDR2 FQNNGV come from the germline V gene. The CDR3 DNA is TGTGCCAGCAGCCCCCACAATGAGCAGTTCTTC. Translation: CASSPHNEQFF.

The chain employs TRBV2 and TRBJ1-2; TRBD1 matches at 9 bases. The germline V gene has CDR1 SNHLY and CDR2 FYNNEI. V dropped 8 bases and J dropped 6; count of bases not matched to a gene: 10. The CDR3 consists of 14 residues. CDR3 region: CASRTGQGGDGYTF. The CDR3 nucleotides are TGTGCCAGCCGGACGGGACAGGGAGGGGATGGCTACACCTTC.

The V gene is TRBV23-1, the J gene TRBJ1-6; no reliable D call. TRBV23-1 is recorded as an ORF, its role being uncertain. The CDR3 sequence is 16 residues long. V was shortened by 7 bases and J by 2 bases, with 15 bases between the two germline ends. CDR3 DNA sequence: TGCGCCAGCACCCCATCTCCAGGCACCTATAATTCACCCCTCCACTTT. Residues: CASTPSPGTYNSPLHF.

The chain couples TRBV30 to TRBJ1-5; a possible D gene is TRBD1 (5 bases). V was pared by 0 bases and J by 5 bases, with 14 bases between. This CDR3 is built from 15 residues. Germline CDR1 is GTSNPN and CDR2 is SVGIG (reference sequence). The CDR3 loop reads CAWSVGGGDHQPQHF. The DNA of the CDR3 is TGTGCCTGGAGTGTAGGAGGAGGGGATCATCAGCCCCAGCATTTT.

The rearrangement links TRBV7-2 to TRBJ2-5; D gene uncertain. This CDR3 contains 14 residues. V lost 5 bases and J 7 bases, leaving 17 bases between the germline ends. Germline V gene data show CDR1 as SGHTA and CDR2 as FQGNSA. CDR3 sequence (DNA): TGTGCCAGCAGCCCCTCCGGCGCGTCCTGGACCCAGTACTTC. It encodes CASSPSGASWTQYF.

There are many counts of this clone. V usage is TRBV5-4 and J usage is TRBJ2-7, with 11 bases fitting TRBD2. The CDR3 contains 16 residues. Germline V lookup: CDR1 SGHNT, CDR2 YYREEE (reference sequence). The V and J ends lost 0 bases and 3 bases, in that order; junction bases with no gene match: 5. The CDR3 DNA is TGTGCCAGCAGCTTGGGACTAGCGGGGAGCCACTACGAGCAGTACTTC. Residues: CASSLGLAGSHYEQYF.

The chain's CDR3 is CASSLKGGPGADTQYF. DNA of the CDR3: TGTGCCAGCAGCTTAAAAGGTGGGCCAGGCGCAGATACGCAGTATTTT. The chain joins TRBV13 to TRBJ2-3, with no clear D. In germline, CDR1 is PRHDT, CDR2 FYEKMQ (reference sequence). Trimming stripped 2 bases from V and 4 bases from J, with 16 bases between. The CDR3 contains 16 residues.

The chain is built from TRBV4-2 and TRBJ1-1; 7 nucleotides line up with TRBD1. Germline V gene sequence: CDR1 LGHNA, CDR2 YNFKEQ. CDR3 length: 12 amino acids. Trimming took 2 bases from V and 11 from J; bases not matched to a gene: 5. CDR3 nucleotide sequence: TGTGCCAGCAGCCAATTGGGGACAGTTGCTTTCTTT. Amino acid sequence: CASSQLGTVAFF.

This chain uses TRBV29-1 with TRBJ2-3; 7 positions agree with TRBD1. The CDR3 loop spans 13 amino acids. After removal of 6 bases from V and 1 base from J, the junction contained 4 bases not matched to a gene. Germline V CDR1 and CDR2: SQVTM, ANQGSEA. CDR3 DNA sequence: TGCAGCGTCTCAGGACAGGGCACAGATACGCAGTATTTT. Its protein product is CSVSGQGTDTQYF.

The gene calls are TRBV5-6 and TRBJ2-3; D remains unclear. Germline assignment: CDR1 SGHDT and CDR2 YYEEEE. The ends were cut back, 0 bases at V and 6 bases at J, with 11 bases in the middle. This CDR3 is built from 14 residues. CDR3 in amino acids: CASSLATSADTQYF. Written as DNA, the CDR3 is TGTGCCAGCAGCTTGGCCACCAGCGCGGATACGCAGTATTTT.